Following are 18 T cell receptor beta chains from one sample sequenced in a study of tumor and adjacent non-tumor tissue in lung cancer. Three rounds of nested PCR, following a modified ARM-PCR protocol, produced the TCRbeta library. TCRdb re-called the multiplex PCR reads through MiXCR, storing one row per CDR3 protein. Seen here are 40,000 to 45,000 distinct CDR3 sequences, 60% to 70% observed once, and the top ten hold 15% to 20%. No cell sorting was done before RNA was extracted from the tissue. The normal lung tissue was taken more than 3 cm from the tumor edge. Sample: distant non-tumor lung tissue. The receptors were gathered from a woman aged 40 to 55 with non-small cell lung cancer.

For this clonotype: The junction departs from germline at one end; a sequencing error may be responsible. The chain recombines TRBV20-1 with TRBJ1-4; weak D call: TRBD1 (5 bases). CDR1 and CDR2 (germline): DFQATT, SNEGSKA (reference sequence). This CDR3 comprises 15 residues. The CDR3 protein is CNARAPTEPNEKLLF. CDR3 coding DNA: TGCAATGCTAGAGCCCCGACAGAACCTAATGAAAAACTGCTTTTT.

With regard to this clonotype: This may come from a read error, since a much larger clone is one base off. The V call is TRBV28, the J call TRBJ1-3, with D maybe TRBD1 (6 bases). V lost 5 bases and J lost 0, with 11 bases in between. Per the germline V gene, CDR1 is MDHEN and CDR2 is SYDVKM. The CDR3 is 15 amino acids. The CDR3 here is CASSSTGISGNTIYF. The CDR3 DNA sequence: TGTGCCAGCAGTAGTACAGGGATCTCTGGAAACACCATATATTTT.

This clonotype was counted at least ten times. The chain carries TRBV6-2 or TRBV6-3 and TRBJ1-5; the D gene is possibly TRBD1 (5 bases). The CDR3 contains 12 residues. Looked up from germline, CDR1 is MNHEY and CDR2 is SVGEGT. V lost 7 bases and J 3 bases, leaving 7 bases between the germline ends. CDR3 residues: CASTQVNQPQHF. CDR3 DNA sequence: TGTGCCAGCACACAGGTCAATCAGCCCCAGCATTTT.

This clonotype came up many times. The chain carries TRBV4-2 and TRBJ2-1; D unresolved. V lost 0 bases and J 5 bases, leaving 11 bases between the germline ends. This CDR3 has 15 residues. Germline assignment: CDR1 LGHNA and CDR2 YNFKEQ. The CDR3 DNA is TGTGCCAGCAGCCAAGAGGACCGGATTAACAATGAGCAGTTCTTC. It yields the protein CASSQEDRINNEQFF.

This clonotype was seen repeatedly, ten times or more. As DNA, the CDR3 is TGTGCCAGCAGCTCGGTCCGAGATACGCAGTATTTT. Translation: CASSSVRDTQYF. The rearrangement joins TRBV7-8 to TRBJ2-3; D is undetermined. The V and J ends lost 4 bases and 5 bases respectively, with 7 bases between them. This CDR3 is built from 12 residues. Looked up from germline, CDR1 is SGHVS and CDR2 is FQNEAQ.

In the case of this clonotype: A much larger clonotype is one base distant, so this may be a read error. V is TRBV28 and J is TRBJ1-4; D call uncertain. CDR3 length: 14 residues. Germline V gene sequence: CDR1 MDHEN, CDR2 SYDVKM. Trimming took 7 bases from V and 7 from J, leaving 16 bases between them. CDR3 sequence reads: CASIDTSFTEKLFF. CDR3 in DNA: TGTGCCAGCATCGATACAAGTTTTACTGAAAAACTGTTTTTT. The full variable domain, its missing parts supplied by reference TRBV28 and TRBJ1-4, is DVKVTQSSRYLVKRTGEKVFLECVQDMDHENMFWYRQDPGLGLRLIYFSYDVKMKEKGDIPEGYSVSREKKERFSLILESASTNQTSMYLCASIDTSFTEKLFFGSGTQLSVL.

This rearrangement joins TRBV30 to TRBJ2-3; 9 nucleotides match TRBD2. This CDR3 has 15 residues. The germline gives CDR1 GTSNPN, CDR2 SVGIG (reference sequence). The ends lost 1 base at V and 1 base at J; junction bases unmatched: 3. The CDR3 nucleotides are TGTGCCTGGAGTGATAGCGGGAGTGGCACAGATACGCAGTATTTT. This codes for CAWSDSGSGTDTQYF.

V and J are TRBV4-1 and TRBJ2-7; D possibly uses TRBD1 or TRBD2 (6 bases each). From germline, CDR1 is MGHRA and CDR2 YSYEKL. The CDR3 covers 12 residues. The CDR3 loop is CTNSHEGGEQYF. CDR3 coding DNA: TGCACCAACAGCCATGAGGGGGGAGAGCAGTACTTC.

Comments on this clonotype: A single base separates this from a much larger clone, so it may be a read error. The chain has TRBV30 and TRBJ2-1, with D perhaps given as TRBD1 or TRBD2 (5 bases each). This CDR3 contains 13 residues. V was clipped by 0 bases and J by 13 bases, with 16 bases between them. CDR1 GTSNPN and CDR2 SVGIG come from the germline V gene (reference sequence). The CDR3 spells CAWSVLPGPSQFF. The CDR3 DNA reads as TGTGCCTGGAGTGTACTACCGGGGCCGAGTCAGTTCTTC.

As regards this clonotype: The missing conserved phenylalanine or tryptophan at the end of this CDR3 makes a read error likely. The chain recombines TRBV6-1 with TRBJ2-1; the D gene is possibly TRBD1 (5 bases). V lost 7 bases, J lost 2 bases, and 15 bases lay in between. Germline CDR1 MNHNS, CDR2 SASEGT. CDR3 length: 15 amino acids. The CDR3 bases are TGTGCCAGCACAGTTTCAGGGTACACCTACAATGAGCAGTTCTTA. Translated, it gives CASTVSGYTYNEQFL.

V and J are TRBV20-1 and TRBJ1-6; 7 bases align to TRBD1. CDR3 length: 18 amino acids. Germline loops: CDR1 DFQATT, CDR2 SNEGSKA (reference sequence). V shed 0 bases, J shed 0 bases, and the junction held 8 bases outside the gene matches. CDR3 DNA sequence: TGCAGTGCTAGAGATCAGGACAGGACGAACTCCTATAATTCACCCCTCCACTTT. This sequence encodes CSARDQDRTNSYNSPLHF.

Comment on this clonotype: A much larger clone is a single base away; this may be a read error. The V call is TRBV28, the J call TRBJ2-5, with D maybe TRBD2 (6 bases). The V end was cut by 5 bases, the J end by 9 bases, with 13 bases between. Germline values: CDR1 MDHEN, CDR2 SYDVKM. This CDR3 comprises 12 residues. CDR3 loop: CASSTATGAQYF. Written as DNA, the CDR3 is TGTGCCAGCAGTACCGCCACGGGGGCCCAGTACTTC. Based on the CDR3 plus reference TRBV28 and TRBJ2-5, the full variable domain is DVKVTQSSRYLVKRTGEKVFLECVQDMDHENMFWYRQDPGLGLRLIYFSYDVKMKEKGDIPEGYSVSREKKERFSLILESASTNQTSMYLCASSTATGAQYFGPGTRLLVL.

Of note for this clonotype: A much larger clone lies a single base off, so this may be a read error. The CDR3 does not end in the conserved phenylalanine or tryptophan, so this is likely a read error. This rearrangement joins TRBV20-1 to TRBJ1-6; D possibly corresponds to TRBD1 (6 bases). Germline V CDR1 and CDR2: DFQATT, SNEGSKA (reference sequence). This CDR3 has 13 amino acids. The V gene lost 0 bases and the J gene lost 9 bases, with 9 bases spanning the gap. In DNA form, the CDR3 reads TGCAGTGCTAGAGATCGACAGGCTTCACCCCTCCACTTA. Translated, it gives CSARDRQASPLHL.

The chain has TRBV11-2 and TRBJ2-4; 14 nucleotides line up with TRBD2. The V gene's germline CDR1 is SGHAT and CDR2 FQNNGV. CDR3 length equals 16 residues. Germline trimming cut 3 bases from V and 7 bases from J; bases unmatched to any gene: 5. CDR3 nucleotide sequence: TGTGCCAGCAGCTTTCTGACTAGCGGGAGGGGCAACATTCAGTACTTC. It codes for CASSFLTSGRGNIQYF.

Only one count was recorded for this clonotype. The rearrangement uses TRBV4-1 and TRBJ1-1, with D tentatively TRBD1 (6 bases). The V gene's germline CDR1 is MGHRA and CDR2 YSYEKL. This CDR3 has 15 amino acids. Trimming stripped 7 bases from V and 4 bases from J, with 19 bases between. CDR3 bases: TGCGCCAGCATCCAGGGACAAGGGAGGGTCACTGAAGCTTTCTTT. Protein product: CASIQGQGRVTEAFF.

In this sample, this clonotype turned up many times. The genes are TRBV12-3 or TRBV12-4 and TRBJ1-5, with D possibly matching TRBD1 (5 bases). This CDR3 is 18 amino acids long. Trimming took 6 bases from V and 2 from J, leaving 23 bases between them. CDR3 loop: CASSLYTGVPGGNQPQHF. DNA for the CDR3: TGTGCCAGCAGCCTTTACACAGGAGTACCAGGAGGCAATCAGCCCCAGCATTTT.

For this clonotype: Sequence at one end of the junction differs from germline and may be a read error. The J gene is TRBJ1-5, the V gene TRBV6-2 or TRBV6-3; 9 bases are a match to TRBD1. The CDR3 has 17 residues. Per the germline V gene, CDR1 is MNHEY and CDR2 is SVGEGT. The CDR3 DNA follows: TGTGTCAGCAGACCCATCCGGGACAGGGCAAAAGATCAGTCCCAGCATTTT. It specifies CVSRPIRDRAKDQSQHF.

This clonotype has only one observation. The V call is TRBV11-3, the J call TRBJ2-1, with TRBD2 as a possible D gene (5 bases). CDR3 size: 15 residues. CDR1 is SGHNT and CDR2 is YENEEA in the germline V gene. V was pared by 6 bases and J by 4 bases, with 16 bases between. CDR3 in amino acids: CASSSHPWEYNEQFF. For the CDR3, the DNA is TGTGCCAGCAGTTCCCACCCCTGGGAGTACAATGAGCAGTTCTTC.